Below are 8 T cell receptor beta chains sequenced from a single sample in a study of vaccination and CD4 T cells after COVID-19. Time point noted: late sampling 161 to 241 days after vaccination in a few convalescent patients. The treatment here: roughly nine-day PBMC culture with coronavirus spike peptide pools or control peptides (ViraFEST assay). The Oncomine TCR Beta short-read assay generated sequence data from the DNA of cultured CD4+ T cells. TCRdb reprocessed the PCR reads with MiXCR, giving one entry per CDR3 protein. Counted here are 22,000 or so distinct CDR3 sequences, approximately 30% occurring once; the ten biggest clones make up roughly 10%. No antigen is known for these receptors. The source was CD4+ T cells from blood, cultured in vitro, collected about 7 months after SARS-CoV-2 vaccination. These receptors originate from a human donor who had recovered from COVID-19.

The chain joins TRBV4-1 to TRBJ2-7; TRBD2 might be the D (5 bases). From germline, CDR1 is MGHRA and CDR2 YSYEKL. Trimming took 1 base from V and 2 from J, leaving 12 bases between them. CDR3 size: 15 residues. The CDR3 DNA reads as TGCGCCAGCAGCCAAGCATCGATCGGGGCCTACGAGCAGTACTTC. Amino acid sequence: CASSQASIGAYEQYF.

This clonotype was seen only a few times. The CDR3 nucleotides read TGCAGTGTAGGACCTAGCGGGATTTTAAAGCAGTTCTTC. As protein: CSVGPSGILKQFF. The rearrangement uses TRBV20-1 and TRBJ2-1, with TRBD2 identical over 9 bases. V shed 7 bases, J shed 11 bases, and the junction held 12 bases outside the gene matches. The CDR3 extends over 13 amino acids. The germline CDR1 and CDR2 sequences are DFQATT and SNEGSKA (reference sequence).

This sequence joins TRBV7-3 and TRBJ1-3; D might be TRBD1 (6 bases). CDR1 and CDR2 (germline): SGHTA, FQGTGA. V lost 1 base, J lost 9 bases, and 10 bases lay in between. CDR3 size: 13 residues. The CDR3 sequence is CASSLMPRGTIYF. For the CDR3, the DNA is TGTGCCAGCAGCTTAATGCCCAGGGGCACCATATATTTT.

The CDR3 DNA reads TGTGCCAGCAGTTCCCATGGCAGGGAGGATCAGCCCCAGCATTTT. Translated, it gives CASSSHGREDQPQHF. This sequence joins TRBV6-2 or TRBV6-3 and TRBJ1-5, with a tentative D call TRBD1 (5 bases). CDR1 is MNHEY, CDR2 SVGEGT, per germline. This CDR3 region has 15 residues. The V end was cut by 4 bases, the J end by 5 bases, with 15 bases between.

This clonotype was seen only a few times. For the CDR3, the DNA is TGTGCCAGCAGCCGGACACTTACTATTTACGAGCAGTACTTC. Amino acid sequence: CASSRTLTIYEQYF. V is TRBV27 and J is TRBJ2-7; a weak D match, TRBD1 (5 bases). This CDR3 has 14 amino acids. Trimming stripped 6 bases from V and 4 bases from J, with 16 bases between. Germline V lookup: CDR1 MNHEY, CDR2 SMNVEV (reference sequence).

The CDR3: CASSASHGGFYEQYF. The CDR3 bases are TGTGCCAGTAGTGCGTCCCACGGGGGGTTCTACGAGCAGTACTTC. The chain combines TRBV19 with TRBJ2-7; 7 bases are a match to TRBD2. This CDR3 contains 15 residues. The V segment lost 5 bases and the J segment 3 bases; nucleotides outside the gene matches: 10. Germline V lookup: CDR1 LNHDA, CDR2 SQIVND (reference sequence).

In its sample, this clonotype was seen a few times. The chain links TRBV5-1 to TRBJ2-5; no reliable D call. Germline V gene data show CDR1 as SGHRS and CDR2 as YFSETQ. CDR3 size: 13 residues. The ends were cut back, 0 bases at V and 5 bases at J, with 8 bases in the middle. CDR3 DNA: TGCGCCAGCAGCTTGGCGGGCTGGGAGACCCAGTACTTC. This encodes CASSLAGWETQYF.

This rearrangement joins TRBV20-1 to TRBJ2-7; a possible D gene is TRBD1 (5 bases). The germline V gene has CDR1 DFQATT and CDR2 SNEGSKA (reference sequence). There are 11 residues in the CDR3. Trimming pared 7 bases from V and 3 bases from J, leaving 10 bases between. CDR3 residues: CSEERGYEQYF. The CDR3 DNA sequence: TGCAGTGAGGAAAGGGGCTACGAGCAGTACTTC.